This T cell receptor (beta chain) emerged from a study of response to subunit inactivated influenza vaccine. Only a few counts were recorded for this clonotype. Its antigen is unidentified. After removal of 0 bases from V and 3 bases from J, the junction contained 8 bases not matched to a gene. Germline-derived CDR1 and CDR2 are SGHAT and FQNNGV. This CDR3 is built from 17 residues. TCRdb re-called the RT-PCR reads through MiXCR, storing one row per CDR3 protein. The data hold approximately 480,000 distinct CDR3 sequences, with approximately 10% observed a single time. General study results and limits: That few new T cells are recruited by each seasonal influenza vaccination was the authors' suggestion.

This TCR was sampled from a man aged 50-59 years who received an inactivated influenza vaccine. The chain combines TRBV11-2 with TRBJ2-7, with TRBD2 matching over 10 bases. This specimen was PBMCs from blood, taken roughly 48 days after vaccination. CDR3 DNA sequence: TGTGCCAGCAGCTTAGAGGGTGCGGTAGCGGGGGGCTACGAGCAGTACTTC. Translating gives CASSLEGAVAGGYEQYF. Using reference TRBV11-2 and TRBJ2-7 for the parts outside the CDR3, the full variable domain is EAGVAQSPRYKIIEKRQSVAFWCNPISGHATLYWYQQILGQGPKLLIQFQNNGVVDDSQLPKDRFSAERLKGVDSTLKIQPAKLEDSAVYLCASSLEGAVAGGYEQYFGPGTRLTVT.